One sample yielded the 21 T cell receptor beta chains listed below, sequenced in a study of cytomegalovirus exposure and HLA in healthy donors. Primers included in the PCR were 60 Vbeta and 13 Jbeta primers. Profiling relied on immunoSEQ multiplex PCR, and the TCRdb table lists in-frame clones only, not all of them. The data contain tens of thousands of clones, around 78% of them seen just once; the ten biggest clones take up around 5.8%. Source material: PBMCs. These receptors originate from a male donor in good health and CMV-seropositive.

This chain links TRBV6-4 with TRBJ2-1; D is undetermined. Germline CDR1 MRHNA, CDR2 SNTAGT. The length of the CDR3 is 14 residues. V gave up 3 bases and J gave up 2 bases, with 8 bases separating them. CDR3 in amino acids: CASSDNGPYNEQFF. The CDR3 DNA reads TGTGCCAGCAGTGATAACGGTCCCTACAATGAGCAGTTCTTC.

This clone was counted once. The CDR3 ends on some other residue instead of the conserved phenylalanine or tryptophan, so this is likely a read error. V is TRBV2 and J is TRBJ1-1; 10 bases agree with TRBD1. The germline CDR1 and CDR2 sequences are SNHLY and FYNNEI. Trimming removed 5 bases from V and 9 bases from J; junction bases left unmatched: 12. The CDR3 loop spans 15 amino acids. The CDR3 bases are TGTGCCAGCAGTCCCATCTGGGGACAGGGGTTCCAAGCTTTCCTT. Translating gives CASSPIWGQGFQAFL.

The chain couples TRBV7-9 to TRBJ1-1; 7 nucleotides line up with TRBD1. The CDR3 has 13 amino acids. Trimming removed 5 bases from V and 8 bases from J; junction bases left unmatched: 8. Germline CDR1 is SEHNR and CDR2 is FQNEAQ (reference sequence). CDR3 nucleotide sequence: TGTGCCAGCAGCCGAGGGGAACAGGGGGAAGCTTTCTTT. Residues: CASSRGEQGEAFF.

The CDR3 spells CASSVEPGTVGIGTEAFF. CDR3 nucleotide sequence: TGTGCCAGCAGCGTAGAACCCGGGACAGTAGGTATAGGAACTGAAGCTTTCTTT. The chain links TRBV9 to TRBJ1-1; 7 bases are a match to TRBD1. V lost 0 bases and J lost 5; bases outside the gene matches: 16. Looked up from germline, CDR1 is SGDLS and CDR2 is YYNGEE. This CDR3 is 18 amino acids long.

V gene TRBV5-4 combines with J gene TRBJ2-2; TRBD2 matches 11 bases. The ends lost 4 bases at V and 7 bases at J; junction bases unmatched: 9. Germline lookup yields CDR1 SGHNT and CDR2 YYREEE (reference sequence). The CDR3 has 16 amino acids. CDR3: CASSSGPSGGYGELFF. The CDR3 coding sequence is TGTGCCAGCAGCAGCGGTCCTAGCGGGGGGTACGGGGAGCTGTTTTTT.

The genes are TRBV10-3 and TRBJ2-1; tentatively, D is TRBD1 (6 bases). The CDR3 length is 16 residues. Germline CDR1 and CDR2: ENHRY and SYGVKD. V was pared by 2 bases and J by 3 bases, with 14 bases between. CDR3 coding DNA: TGTGCCATCAGTGAGCCTGACAGGAAGGGCTACAATGAGCAGTTCTTC. Its translation is CAISEPDRKGYNEQFF.

The rearrangement uses TRBV27 and TRBJ1-4, with 7 bases fitting TRBD1. The CDR3 is 15 residues long. V gave up 6 bases and J gave up 5 bases; unmatched junction bases: 9. CDR1 and CDR2 from the germline V gene are MNHEY and SMNVEV (reference sequence). The DNA for the CDR3 is TGTGCCAGCAGACGATGGGACAGTTTAAATGAAAAACTGTTTTTT. It translates to CASRRWDSLNEKLFF.

The V call is TRBV7-2, the J call TRBJ1-4; tentatively, D is TRBD1 (5 bases). V was clipped by 5 bases and J by 4 bases, with 8 bases between them. Germline CDR1 SGHTA, CDR2 FQGNSA. The CDR3 has 13 residues. The CDR3 coding sequence is TGTGCCAGCAGCCCGGACAATAATGAAAAACTGTTTTTT. Translation: CASSPDNNEKLFF.

The chain employs TRBV28 and TRBJ2-7, with 8 bases aligning to TRBD2. V trimming: 4 bases; J trimming: 3 bases; junction bases outside the gene matches: 5. Germline loops: CDR1 MDHEN, CDR2 SYDVKM. This CDR3 has 14 amino acids. CDR3 sequence: CASSWTGGGYEQYF. In DNA, the CDR3 is TGTGCCAGCAGTTGGACGGGAGGGGGCTACGAGCAGTACTTC.

Only a few counts were recorded for this clone. V is TRBV11-3 and J is TRBJ2-1; 11 bases align to TRBD2. V dropped 4 bases and J dropped 5; count of bases not matched to a gene: 7. Germline V gives CDR1 SGHNT, CDR2 YENEEA. The CDR3 consists of 16 residues. The CDR3 bases are TGTGCCAGCAGCTCCAAAGGGACTAGCGGACACAATGAGCAGTTCTTC. The encoded protein is CASSSKGTSGHNEQFF.

V gene TRBV28 combines with J gene TRBJ1-4; possibly TRBD1 for D (6 bases). Germline V lookup: CDR1 MDHEN, CDR2 SYDVKM. The CDR3 totals 16 residues. Deletions cut 5 bases from V and 5 bases from J, with 18 bases between. CDR3 region: CASSRTSRGGNEKLFF. The CDR3 region has the DNA TGTGCCAGCAGTCGGACTAGCCGAGGGGGGAATGAAAAACTGTTTTTT.

The chain is built from TRBV6-5 and TRBJ2-1; TRBD2 is a possible D gene (6 bases). Germline V lookup: CDR1 MNHEY, CDR2 SVGAGI. The CDR3 loop spans 15 amino acids. V lost 2 bases and J lost 7, with 15 bases in between. CDR3 residues: CASSYTGGAWNEQFF. CDR3 coding DNA: TGTGCCAGCAGTTACACCGGAGGGGCCTGGAATGAGCAGTTCTTC.

The chain has TRBV7-3 and TRBJ1-1, with D possibly matching TRBD1 (5 bases). Germline V gene lookup returns CDR1 SGHTA and CDR2 FQGTGA. This CDR3 is 15 amino acids long. V was cut by 4 bases and J by 0 bases, with 12 bases left in between. The CDR3 DNA is TGTGCCAGCAGCTCGACTGGGGCCATGAACACTGAAGCTTTCTTT. As protein: CASSSTGAMNTEAFF.

The gene calls are TRBV11-3 and TRBJ2-2; TRBD2 is a possible D gene (6 bases). Germline CDR1 is SGHNT and CDR2 is YENEEA. This CDR3 comprises 13 residues. Trimming removed 7 bases from V and 1 base from J, with 7 bases in between. The CDR3 DNA follows: TGTGCCAGCAACGGGGGGAACACCGGGGAGCTGTTTTTT. Protein: CASNGGNTGELFF.

This sequence joins TRBV19 and TRBJ1-3; D unclear. The V gene lost 1 base and the J gene lost 4 bases, with 2 bases spanning the gap. The CDR3 loop spans 12 amino acids. Germline loops: CDR1 LNHDA, CDR2 SQIVND (reference sequence). The CDR3 region has the DNA TGTGCCAGTAGTATAGCGGGAAACACCATATATTTT. This sequence encodes CASSIAGNTIYF.

The chain joins TRBV6-5 to TRBJ2-1; D possibly corresponds to TRBD1 (6 bases). Germline CDR1 reads MNHEY; CDR2 reads SVGAGI. Trimming took off 5 bases at V and 3 bases at J, with 14 bases between the two ends. The CDR3 covers 15 residues. The CDR3 sequence is CASSALMDSYNEQFF. The CDR3 nucleotides read TGTGCCAGCAGTGCGCTAATGGACAGCTACAATGAGCAGTTCTTC.

This clone was seen once. This sequence joins TRBV13 and TRBJ2-3, with 8 bases that match TRBD2. Germline V gene data show CDR1 as PRHDT and CDR2 as FYEKMQ (reference sequence). With V trimmed by 5 bases and J by 0 bases, 16 bases remained unmatched. CDR3 length: 19 residues. CDR3 in amino acids: CASSLLLPKRGPSTDTQYF. CDR3 sequence (DNA): TGTGCCAGCAGCCTCCTATTGCCTAAGCGGGGGCCCAGCACAGATACGCAGTATTTT.

The V call is TRBV25-1, the J call TRBJ2-1; D is perhaps TRBD1 (5 bases). Per germline, CDR1 MGHDK and CDR2 SYGVNS. V dropped 0 bases and J dropped 0 bases, with 6 bases sitting between them. This CDR3 comprises 15 residues. The CDR3 DNA is TGTGCCAGCAGTGAATACCAGGGCTCCTACAATGAGCAGTTCTTC. Translation: CASSEYQGSYNEQFF.

The V call is TRBV6-6, the J call TRBJ2-1; 7 nucleotides agree with TRBD1. The CDR3 contains 16 residues. The V gene's germline CDR1 is MNHNY and CDR2 SVGAGI (reference sequence). V lost 4 bases to trimming and J lost 4 bases; unmatched junction nucleotides: 10. The chain's CDR3 is CASSLSRDSRYNEQFF. The CDR3 bases are TGTGCCAGCAGTTTAAGCCGGGACAGTCGTTACAATGAGCAGTTCTTC.

V usage is TRBV5-1 and J usage is TRBJ2-1, with D unresolved. V was trimmed by 6 bases and J by 4 bases, leaving 14 bases between them. The CDR3 covers 14 residues. Germline V gene data show CDR1 as SGHRS and CDR2 as YFSETQ. The CDR3 spells CASTNVVGYNEQFF. In nucleotides, the CDR3 is TGCGCCAGCACGAATGTCGTCGGTTACAATGAGCAGTTCTTC. The full variable domain, completed using reference TRBV5-1 and TRBJ2-1, is KAGVTQTPRYLIKTRGQQVTLSCSPISGHRSVSWYQQTPGQGLQFLFEYFSETQRNKGNFPGRFSGRQFSNSRSEMNVSTLELGDSALYLCASTNVVGYNEQFFGPGTRLTVL.

The chain links TRBV19 to TRBJ1-2; 12 nucleotides align to TRBD1. The CDR3 covers 17 residues. From germline, CDR1 is LNHDA and CDR2 SQIVND (reference sequence). Unmatched junction bases numbered 12, after V lost 5 bases and J lost 5 bases. The CDR3 region has the DNA TGTGCCAGTAGTCCTCGCCCGGGACAGGGGGCAGGATATGGCTACACCTTC. Amino acids: CASSPRPGQGAGYGYTF.